This TCR beta chain derives from a study of T cell responses to AZD1222 COVID-19 vaccine (dated by TCRdb to about 2021). About the study as a whole: A total of 230 to 250 trial participants underwent TCR sequencing, of whom roughly 210 had received two doses of AZD1222 and 26 had received two doses of the MenACWY control vaccine. Enrollment into the trials was organized by age into subgroups of 18-55, 56-69 and 70-plus years, and those subgroups contained approximately 160, 26 and 62 TCR-sequenced participants, respectively.

The CDR3 regions of human TCRbeta chains were analyzed by immunosequencing. The authors' analysis ran thus. TCRs in the repertoires were compared against a reference library of SARS-CoV-2-specific TCRs that had been generated with the MIRA antigen-specificity platform. Breadth was defined as the fraction of unique TCRs that were SARS-CoV-2-associated. Depth was defined as the fraction of total T cells that were SARS-CoV-2-associated. Using the MIRA data, each spike-specific TCR was mapped to the spike region that the TCR reacts to and placed in a CD4 or CD8 class. Log10-transformed breadth and depth values were compared by one-way ANOVA with Sidak's multiple comparisons tests. The immuneACCESS repertoire file appears here via TCRdb, limited to in-frame rearrangements. These files lack a portion of the clones; in checked studies, under half of the deficit traces to unresolved V genes, and the cause of the others is not known. V and J calls and clone size are given by that table; D and trimming were obtained from the DNA. The sample contains around 190,000 clones, approximately 94% of them found a single time. The ten largest clones capture around 1.6% of the sample.

V has 8 bases trimmed and J has 4 bases trimmed; junction bases matching no gene number 4. The germline V gene specifies ENHRY as CDR1 and SYGVKD as CDR2. Spanning cysteine to phenylalanine, the CDR3 consists of 13 amino acids. Just CDR3 DNA is preserved here, 39 bases in frame from base 1. Taken with the paper, the label for time point translates to: about 28 days (+/-7) after the second vaccine dose. AZD1222 recipients given second doses at about 4 weeks or at about 12 weeks were pooled, since spike-specific TCR depth and breadth were not found to differ between the two schedules. Vaccinee samples were obtained from the UK trials COV001 and COV002, which included a single-blind randomized controlled phase 2/3 trial of AZD1222 (ChAdOx1 nCoV-19) in healthy adults. For TCRbeta chain sequencing, PBMC samples were collected from trial participants at day 0 and at day 28 after the second dose. This clone was observed a single time. The clone's antigen remains unknown. Qualities for individual bases were not recorded, and no much larger clone is one base off.

What the research found in general, with its limitations: Only five to seven AZD1222 recipients were SARS-CoV-2 seropositive at baseline, limiting conclusions about previously exposed vaccinees. Because no day 14 peak-response samples were available, the repertoires could be characterized only after the peak T cell response. In the small 56-69-year group, the increase in depth fell short of significance, most likely because of low power. Epitopes outside the regions mutated in the B.1.351 and B.1.1.7 variants were reportedly recognized by nearly half of the unique spike-specific TCRs. Participants were mostly white British, with more females than males. The authors suggested clonal diversity may have been underestimated. Spike-specific TCR breadth and depth rose significantly after two AZD1222 doses compared with day 0 and with MenACWY recipients. CD4 TCRs associated with the vaccine covered the entire spike protein, and the dominant responses were in regions 160-218 and 743-854.

The sequences come from peripheral blood, collected 28 days after the second AZD1222 dose. This TCR was sampled from an adult who received the AZD1222 COVID-19 vaccine. The chain uses TRBV10-3 and TRBJ1-2; 10 bases in the middle match TRBD1. The nucleotide sequence reads as follows: TGTGCCATCGACAGGGGGCCGGGCTATGGCTACACCTTC. The resulting protein is CAIDRGPGYGYTF.